Listed below are T cell receptor beta chains from one sample, sequenced in a study of cytomegalovirus exposure and HLA in healthy donors. The table came from immunoSEQ multiplex PCR; TCRdb's copy has only in-frame clones and leaves some out. The table lists 90,000 to 100,000 clones, roughly three quarters of them singletons. Material: PBMCs. The receptors were gathered from a woman aged 60-75 years in good health and CMV-seropositive. Both conserved end residues are trimmed from each CDR3. A D gene is named only where the DNA matches it firmly. Size is omitted from some rows. Given values are once, few, many or a class for expanded clones.

d_call j_call v_call cdr3_length clone_size cdr3_aa
. TRBJ2-2 TRBV27 11 . ASNRGPTGELF
TRBD2 TRBJ2-2 TRBV10-3 15 . AISELGLAGNTGELF
TRBD2 TRBJ2-5 TRBV27 11 . ASSFGGEATQY
. TRBJ1-4 TRBV4-2 12 many ASSQDAVGEKLF
. TRBJ1-4 TRBV29-1 9 few SVEAGEKLF
TRBD1 TRBJ2-7 TRBV25-1 13 . ASSELLGQWYEQY
. TRBJ1-1 TRBV28 10 . AGSTPSTEAF
TRBD1 TRBJ2-5 TRBV7-9 13 . ASSLLGTGIGTQY
TRBD2 TRBJ2-3 TRBV7-2 11 few AQRGRGTDTQY
TRBD2 TRBJ2-7 TRBV6-5 13 . ASSKMSLAGDEQY
. TRBJ1-5 TRBV4-2 12 . ASSQGQVVQPQH
TRBD2 TRBJ2-7 TRBV9 12 . ASSPRDGGYEQY
TRBD2 TRBJ2-1 TRBV18 16 . ASSPAFSGTSGSLRQF
TRBD1 TRBJ2-7 TRBV4-1 13 . ASSQAGTGSYEQY
. TRBJ2-7 TRBV6-1 12 . ASSEGTSRSEQY
TRBD2 TRBJ2-2 TRBV7-3 14 . ASSLTSGTVGGELF
. TRBJ1-5 TRBV2 12 . ASNTDYSNQPQH
. TRBJ2-4 TRBV5-4 12 . ASSSPRGKNIQY
. TRBJ2-1 TRBV27 12 . ASSFGTLYNEQF
TRBD1 TRBJ1-5 TRBV4-2 14 . ASSQLATGFNQPQH
TRBD1 TRBJ1-2 TRBV6-1 13 . ASSEARGQNYGYT
. TRBJ2-5 TRBV9 12 . ASNAIGQQETQY
. TRBJ1-1 TRBV10-2 12 few ASSVFRGEGEAF
TRBD1 TRBJ1-5 TRBV7-3 17 . ASSSSADRGKSSNQPQH
. TRBJ2-2 TRBV7-7 14 . ASSPGGRANTGELF
TRBD1 TRBJ1-5 TRBV6-6 10 . ASRQGDQPQH
TRBD2 TRBJ2-2 TRBV5-5 16 . ASSRAWTSGRGTGELF
TRBD2 TRBJ2-2 TRBV7-9 14 . ASSLARGVSTGELF